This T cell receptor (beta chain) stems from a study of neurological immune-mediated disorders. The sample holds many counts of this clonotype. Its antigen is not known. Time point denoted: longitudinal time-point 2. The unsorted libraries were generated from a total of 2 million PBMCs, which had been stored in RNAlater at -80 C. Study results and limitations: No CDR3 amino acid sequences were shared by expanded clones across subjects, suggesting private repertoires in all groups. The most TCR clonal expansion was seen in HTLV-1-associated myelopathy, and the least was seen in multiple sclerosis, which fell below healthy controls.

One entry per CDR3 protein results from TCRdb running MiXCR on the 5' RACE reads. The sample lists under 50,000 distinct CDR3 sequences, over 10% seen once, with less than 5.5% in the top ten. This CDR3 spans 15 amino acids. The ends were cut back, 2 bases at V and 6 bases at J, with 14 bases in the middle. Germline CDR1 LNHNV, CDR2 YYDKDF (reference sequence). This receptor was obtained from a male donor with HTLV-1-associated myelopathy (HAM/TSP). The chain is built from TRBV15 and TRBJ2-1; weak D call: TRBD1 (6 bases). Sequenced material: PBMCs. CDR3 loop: CATSRKTGSGNEQFF. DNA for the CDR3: TGTGCCACCAGCAGAAAAACAGGGTCGGGCAATGAGCAGTTCTTC.